This TCR beta chain originates from a study of blood T cell repertoires in COVID-19 (dated by TCRdb to about 2020). Study-level background: Collaborator samples came from the United States, Italy and Spain and covered acute and convalescent phases of COVID-19. Deeply sampled blood TCRbeta repertoires from subjects exposed to, actively infected with, or recovered from COVID-19 were included in the dataset. Where available, HLA class I and class II types were taken from metadata supplied by the sample provider and were not determined by assay-based typing. The material from the prospective study consisted of cDNA or gDNA derived from T cells, B-cell-depleted T cells, or PBMCs. The repertoires were made available in a free public database intended to serve as a resource for research on the immune response to SARS-CoV-2. Samples came from the ongoing ImmuneRACE study (first 160 participants) plus 1,254 subjects from 6 global collaborators. Sample metadata almost always included a de-identified subject ID, COVID-19 status, age in years and sex. What the research found in general, with its limitations: How much clinical and demographic metadata was included differed by source and by participant, and the metadata was provided uncurated.

Of note for this clone: The antigen it binds to is not known. Per-nucleotide qualities are absent, and no much larger clonotype sits a single base away.

The CDR3 measures 14 amino acids from cysteine to phenylalanine. The read is trimmed to its CDR3 DNA, 42 bases read in frame from base 1. The V end loses 5 bases and the J end loses 5 bases, and a stretch of 15 bases separates them. CDR1 and CDR2 are drawn from the germline V gene: MNHEY, SVGEGT. TCRbeta CDR3 regions were amplified from genomic DNA by means of the immunoSEQ Assay, a bias-controlled multiplex PCR. The authors' pipeline ran thus. The number of nucleated cells in each sample was estimated from the amplification of reference gene primers within the assay. To quantify the absolute abundance of each unique TCRbeta CDR3 rearrangement, sequence reads were collapsed and filtered. Productive Simpson clonality was computed per sample as the square root of Simpson's diversity index over productive rearrangements. The immuneACCESS repertoire file appears here via TCRdb, limited to in-frame rearrangements. These files lack a portion of the clones; in checked studies, under half of the deficit traces to unresolved V genes, and the cause of the others is not known. The D gene and trimming were derived from the DNA, and the V and J assignments and clone size from that table. For this sample there are some 150,000 clones; approximately 80% appear just once. Jointly, the top ten make up 3.5% to 5% of the sample.

Each collaborating institution followed its own protocols to collect whole blood in K2EDTA tubes. Collaborator samples were shipped for TCRbeta analysis as frozen whole blood, isolated PBMCs, or DNA extracted from either sample type. The sequence is built from TRBV6-2 or TRBV6-3 and TRBJ1-1; the D gene is unclear. This clonotype was sampled from a woman over 75 with active or convalescent COVID-19. Specimen: peripheral blood. CDR3 reads: CASSPGRQRTEAFF. The DNA is TGTGCCAGCAGTCCCGGGAGGCAGAGGACTGAAGCTTTCTTT.